The following is a T cell receptor beta chain sequence with its context. These data are taken from a study of blood T cell repertoires in COVID-19. V was shortened by 3 bases and J by 6 bases, with 17 bases between the two germline ends. CDR3 size: 15 residues. The germline CDR1 and CDR2 sequences are LGHNA and YSLEER. Repertoires were generated with immunoSEQ multiplex PCR, while TCRdb's copy carries only in-frame clones and drops some. The table lists fewer than 300,000 clones, 75% to 90% of them singletons. The chain combines TRBV4-3 with TRBJ1-2; a weak D match, TRBD1 (6 bases). The specimen sequenced was PBMCs or T cells enriched from blood (not recorded which). The TCR originated in a man aged 40-55 years who had recovered from COVID-19. This CDR3 is CASSQVGAGADGYTF. In DNA, the CDR3 is TGCGCCAGCAGCCAGGTCGGGGCAGGGGCGGATGGCTACACCTTC.